The 2 T cell receptor beta chains presented below share a single source sample, sequenced in a study of T cells in Graves' hyperthyroidism and ophthalmopathy. TCR beta CDR3 regions were amplified from RNA transcripts. During a first-round RT-PCR of the TCR CDR3, the HTBI primer set was used. TCRdb analysed the multiplex PCR reads with MiXCR anew, one entry per CDR3 protein. This table holds 400,000 to 550,000 distinct CDR3 sequences, roughly an eighth found once. Sequencing was carried out using blood. The source is a woman between 18 and 29 years old with Graves' hyperthyroidism.

This clonotype was counted only a few times. In DNA, the CDR3 is TGTGCCAGCAGCTTAGACACCCTTGGTCAGCCCCAGCATTTT. This translates into CASSLDTLGQPQHF. The genes are TRBV5-5 and TRBJ1-5; D is unclear. Germline V gives CDR1 SGHKS, CDR2 YYEKEE (reference sequence). This CDR3 has 14 residues. Trimming removed 2 bases from V and 6 bases from J, with 12 bases in between. Full variable domain (remainder filled in from reference TRBV5-5 and TRBJ1-5): DAGVTQSPTHLIKTRGQQVTLRCSPISGHKSVSWYQQVLGQGPQFIFQYYEKEERGRGNFPDRFSARQFPNYSSELNVNALLLGDSALYLCASSLDTLGQPQHFGDGTRLSIL.

This clonotype was picked up many times. J is TRBJ2-1 and V is TRBV20-1, with 12 bases matching TRBD1. Per germline, CDR1 DFQATT and CDR2 SNEGSKA (reference sequence). The V segment lost 0 bases and the J segment 8 bases; nucleotides outside the gene matches: 11. The CDR3 contains 17 residues. CDR3 sequence: CSARDTRDRGLLDEQFF. In DNA form, the CDR3 reads TGCAGTGCTAGAGATACCCGGGACAGGGGGCTTTTGGATGAGCAGTTCTTC.